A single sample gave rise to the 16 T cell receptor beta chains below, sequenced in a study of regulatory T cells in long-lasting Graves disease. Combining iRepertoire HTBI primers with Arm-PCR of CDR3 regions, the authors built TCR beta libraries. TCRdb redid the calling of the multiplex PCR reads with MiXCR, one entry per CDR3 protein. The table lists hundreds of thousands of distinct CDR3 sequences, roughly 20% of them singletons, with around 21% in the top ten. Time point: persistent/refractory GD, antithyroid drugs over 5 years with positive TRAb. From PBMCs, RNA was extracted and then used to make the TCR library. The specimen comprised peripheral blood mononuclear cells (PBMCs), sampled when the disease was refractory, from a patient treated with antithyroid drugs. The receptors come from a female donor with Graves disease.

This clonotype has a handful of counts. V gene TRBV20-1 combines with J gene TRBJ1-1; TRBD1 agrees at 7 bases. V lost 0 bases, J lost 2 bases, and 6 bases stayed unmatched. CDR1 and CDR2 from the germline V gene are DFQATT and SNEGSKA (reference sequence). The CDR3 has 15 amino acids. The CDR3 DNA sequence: TGCAGTGCTAGAGACTACAGGGGAATCAACACTGAAGCTTTCTTT. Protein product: CSARDYRGINTEAFF.

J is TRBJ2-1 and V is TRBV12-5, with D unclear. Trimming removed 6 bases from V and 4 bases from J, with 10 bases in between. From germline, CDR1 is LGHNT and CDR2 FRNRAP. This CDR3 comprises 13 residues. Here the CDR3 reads CASGGISYNEQFF. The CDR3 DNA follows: TGTGCTAGTGGAGGGATCTCGTACAATGAGCAGTTCTTC.

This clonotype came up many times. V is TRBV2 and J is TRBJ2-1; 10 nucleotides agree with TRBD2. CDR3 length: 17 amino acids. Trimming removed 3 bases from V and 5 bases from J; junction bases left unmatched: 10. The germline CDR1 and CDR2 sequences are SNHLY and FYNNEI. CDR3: CASSELAGELFNNEQFF. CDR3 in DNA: TGTGCCAGCAGTGAGCTAGCGGGAGAGTTGTTTAACAATGAGCAGTTCTTC.

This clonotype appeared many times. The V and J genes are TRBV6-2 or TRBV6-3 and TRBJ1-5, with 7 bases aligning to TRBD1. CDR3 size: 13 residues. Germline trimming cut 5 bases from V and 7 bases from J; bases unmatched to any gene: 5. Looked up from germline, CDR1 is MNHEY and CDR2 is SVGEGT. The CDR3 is CASSELDRQPQHF. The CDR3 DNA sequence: TGTGCCAGCAGTGAACTGGACAGGCAGCCCCAGCATTTT.

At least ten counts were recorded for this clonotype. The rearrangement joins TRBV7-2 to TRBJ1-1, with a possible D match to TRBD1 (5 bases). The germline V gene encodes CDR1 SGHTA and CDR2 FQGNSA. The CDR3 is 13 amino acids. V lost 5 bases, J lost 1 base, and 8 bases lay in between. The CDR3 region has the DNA TGTGCCAGCAGCCGACAGCCGAACACTGAAGCTTTCTTT. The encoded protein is CASSRQPNTEAFF. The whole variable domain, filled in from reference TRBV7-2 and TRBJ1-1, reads GAGVSQSPSNKVTEKGKDVELRCDPISGHTALYWYRQSLGQGLEFLIYFQGNSAPDKSGLPSDRFSAERTGGSVSTLTIQRTQQEDSAVYLCASSRQPNTEAFFGQGTRLTVV.

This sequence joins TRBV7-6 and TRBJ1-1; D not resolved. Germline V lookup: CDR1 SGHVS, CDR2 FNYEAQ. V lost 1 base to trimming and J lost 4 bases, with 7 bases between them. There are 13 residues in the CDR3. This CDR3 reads CASSLGTPTEAFF. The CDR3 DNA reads TGTGCCAGCAGCTTAGGGACTCCCACTGAAGCTTTCTTT.

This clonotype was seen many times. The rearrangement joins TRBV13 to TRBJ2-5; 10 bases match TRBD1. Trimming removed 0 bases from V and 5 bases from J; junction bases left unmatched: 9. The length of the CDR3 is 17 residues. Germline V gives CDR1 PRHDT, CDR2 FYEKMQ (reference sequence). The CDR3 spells CASSLGPGTGEGETQYF. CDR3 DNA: TGTGCCAGCAGCTTAGGCCCTGGGACAGGGGAGGGGGAGACCCAGTACTTC. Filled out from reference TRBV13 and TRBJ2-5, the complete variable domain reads AAGVIQSPRHLIKEKRETATLKCYPIPRHDTVYWYQQGPGQDPQFLISFYEKMQSDKGSIPDRFSAQQFSDYHSELNMSSLELGDSALYFCASSLGPGTGEGETQYFGPGTRLLVL.

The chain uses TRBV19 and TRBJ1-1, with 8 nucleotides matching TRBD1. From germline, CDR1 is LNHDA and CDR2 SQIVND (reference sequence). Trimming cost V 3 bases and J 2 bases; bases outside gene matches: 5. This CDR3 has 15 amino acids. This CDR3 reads CASSIRDRPNTEAFF. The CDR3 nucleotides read TGTGCCAGTAGTATCCGGGACAGGCCTAACACTGAAGCTTTCTTT.

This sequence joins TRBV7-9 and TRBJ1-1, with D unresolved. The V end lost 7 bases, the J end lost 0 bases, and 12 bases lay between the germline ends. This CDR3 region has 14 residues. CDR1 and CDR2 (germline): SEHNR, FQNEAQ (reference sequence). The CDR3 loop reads CASNPDTLNTEAFF. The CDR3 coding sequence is TGTGCCAGCAACCCCGACACCTTGAACACTGAAGCTTTCTTT.

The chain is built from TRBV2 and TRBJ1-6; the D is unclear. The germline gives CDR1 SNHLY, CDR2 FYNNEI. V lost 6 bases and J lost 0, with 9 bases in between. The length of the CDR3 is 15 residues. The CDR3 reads CASRPSSSYNSPLHF. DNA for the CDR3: TGTGCCAGCAGACCCAGTAGCTCCTATAATTCACCCCTCCACTTT.

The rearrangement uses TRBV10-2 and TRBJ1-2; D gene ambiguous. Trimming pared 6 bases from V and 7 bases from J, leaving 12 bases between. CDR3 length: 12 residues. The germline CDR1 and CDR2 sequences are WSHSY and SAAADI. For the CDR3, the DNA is TGCGCCAGCAGCGGAAGGGTTGGTGGCTACACCTTC. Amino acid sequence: CASSGRVGGYTF.

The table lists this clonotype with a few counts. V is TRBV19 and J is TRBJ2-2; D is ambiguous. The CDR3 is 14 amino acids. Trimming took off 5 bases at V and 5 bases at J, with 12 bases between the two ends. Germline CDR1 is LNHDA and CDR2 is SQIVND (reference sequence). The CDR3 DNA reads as TGTGCCAGTAGTTTTCCAGCCGTAACCGGGGAGCTGTTTTTT. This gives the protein CASSFPAVTGELFF.

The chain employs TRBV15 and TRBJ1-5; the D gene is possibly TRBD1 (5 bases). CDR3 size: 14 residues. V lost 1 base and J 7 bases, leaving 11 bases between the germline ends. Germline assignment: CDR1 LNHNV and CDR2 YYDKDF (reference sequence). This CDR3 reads CATSRVQGEQPQHF. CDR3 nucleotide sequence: TGTGCCACCAGCAGAGTCCAGGGAGAGCAGCCCCAGCATTTT.

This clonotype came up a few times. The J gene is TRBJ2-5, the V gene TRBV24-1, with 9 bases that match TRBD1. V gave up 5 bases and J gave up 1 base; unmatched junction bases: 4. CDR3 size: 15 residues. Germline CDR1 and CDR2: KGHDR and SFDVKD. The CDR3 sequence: CATSVPGQGQETQYF. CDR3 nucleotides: TGTGCCACCAGTGTCCCGGGACAGGGCCAAGAGACCCAGTACTTC.

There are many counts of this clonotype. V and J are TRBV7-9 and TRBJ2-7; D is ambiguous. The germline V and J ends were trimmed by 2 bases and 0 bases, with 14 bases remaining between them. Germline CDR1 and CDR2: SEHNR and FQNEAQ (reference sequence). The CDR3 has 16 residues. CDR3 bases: TGTGCCAGCAGCTTAACTTCAGGCCGTAACTCCTACGAGCAGTACTTC. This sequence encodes CASSLTSGRNSYEQYF.

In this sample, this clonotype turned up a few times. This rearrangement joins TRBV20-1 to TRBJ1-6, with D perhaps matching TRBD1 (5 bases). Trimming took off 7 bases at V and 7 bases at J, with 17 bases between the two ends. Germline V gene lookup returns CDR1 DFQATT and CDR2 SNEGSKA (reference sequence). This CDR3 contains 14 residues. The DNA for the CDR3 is TGCAGTGTTAAAGGGGATGCGGGGAATTCACCCCTCCACTTT. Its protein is CSVKGDAGNSPLHF.